Described below is a single T cell receptor beta chain sequence and its context. Its specificity is unknown. The germline gene is not matched at one end of the junction; a read error may be the cause. The record originates from a study of T-cell reconstitution after alpha-beta-depleted transplantation in children. Study findings and constraints: Most T-cell counts and diversity one year after the transplant came from T cells that were newly produced.

Using unique molecular identifiers, the investigators prepared the TCRbeta library. TCRdb passed the PCR reads through MiXCR, listing each CDR3 protein once. The sample holds fewer than 700,000 distinct CDR3 sequences; approximately 13% are singletons and the top ten take roughly 2.3%. This sequence was found in a male patient younger than 18 who had a stem cell transplant for acute myeloid leukemia, so the T cells may come from the graft donor. The source was PBMCs, mostly from graft donor cells, collected 360 days after TCRalphabeta/CD19-depleted stem cell transplant.

Written as DNA, the CDR3 is TGTGCCAGCAGCTTAGCTGGCTCTGAGACCCAGAACTTC. This encodes CASSLAGSETQNF. This sequence joins TRBV7-2 and TRBJ2-5, with unresolved D. The CDR3 sequence is 13 residues long. Germline CDR1 is SGHTA and CDR2 is FQGNSA.